This paragraph covers one T cell receptor beta chain sequence. Its antigen is still unknown. Germline V gene lookup returns CDR1 KGHSH and CDR2 LQKENI. This CDR3 is built from 13 residues. Trimming pared 1 base from V and 6 bases from J, leaving 6 bases between. The PCR had 60 Vbeta and 13 Jbeta primers. Sequencing used immunoSEQ multiplex PCR; TCRdb keeps in-frame clones, though not all of them. The repertoire holds approximately 100,000 clones, approximately 80% seen once, with approximately 1.9% in the top ten. This sample is drawn from a study of cytomegalovirus exposure and HLA in healthy donors. Regarding the study as a whole: Specific recognition of CMV antigens was confirmed in vitro for a few chains (all CMV-associated). Most TCR sequences showed up rarely, but some public TCRs showed up in many donors. Available immune exposure information covered CMV serostatus only. With later analysis, a missense DCLRE1C variant became linked to TCR beta V- and J-gene trimming.

The specimen was PBMCs. The TCR comes from a middle-aged woman in good health and CMV-seronegative. This sequence joins TRBV18 and TRBJ2-2, with no clear D. This CDR3 reads CASSPLLSGELFF. For the CDR3, the DNA is TGTGCCAGCTCACCACTTTTATCCGGGGAGCTGTTTTTT.